Presented here are 29 T cell receptor beta chains from one specimen sequenced in a study of T cells in Graves' hyperthyroidism and ophthalmopathy. TCR beta CDR3 regions were amplified from RNA transcripts. TCR CDR3 underwent first-round RT-PCR with the HTBI primer set. TCRdb redid the calling of the multiplex PCR reads with MiXCR, one entry per CDR3 protein. The data hold about 690,000 distinct CDR3 sequences, with around 16% observed a single time. Material for sequencing was blood. These receptors all come from a man aged 45-60 years with Graves' hyperthyroidism.

In this sample, this clonotype turned up many times. The V call is TRBV12-3 or TRBV12-4, the J call TRBJ1-2; no clear D gene. V was shortened by 8 bases and J by 2 bases, with 18 bases between the two germline ends. There are 15 residues in the CDR3. CDR3 region: CASSIGRVINYGYTF. CDR3 DNA: TGTGCCAGCTCGATAGGAAGGGTGATAAACTATGGCTACACCTTC.

The chain links TRBV19 to TRBJ2-1; TRBD1 matches 12 bases. Germline CDR1 is LNHDA and CDR2 is SQIVND (reference sequence). The CDR3 is 16 residues long. Unmatched junction bases numbered 8, after V lost 7 bases and J lost 4 bases. The CDR3 bases are TGTGCCAGTATGGGACAGGGGGCAGTGAGATACAATGAGCAGTTCTTC. Amino acid sequence: CASMGQGAVRYNEQFF.

V is TRBV4-1 and J is TRBJ1-2, with 7 nucleotides matching TRBD1. The J segment lost 6 bases and the V segment lost 3 bases, leaving 10 bases of the junction unmatched. The length of the CDR3 is 15 residues. CDR1 and CDR2 from the germline V gene are MGHRA and YSYEKL. The CDR3, as DNA: TGCGCCAGCAGCCATGTACAGGGGAAGGCAGATGGCTACACCTTC. It translates to CASSHVQGKADGYTF.

This clonotype was seen many times. This chain connects TRBV3-1 to TRBJ2-3; the D gene is possibly TRBD2 (5 bases). The V end was cut by 4 bases, the J end by 3 bases, with 17 bases between. CDR1 is LGHDT and CDR2 is YNNKEL in the germline V gene (reference sequence). The length of the CDR3 is 16 residues. CDR3 in DNA: TGTGCCAGCAGCCGAGTAGGAGGCCCCCCTACAGATACGCAGTATTTT. This encodes CASSRVGGPPTDTQYF.

V and J are TRBV18 and TRBJ2-7; 10 bases fit TRBD2. The CDR3 sequence is 16 residues long. V was clipped by 3 bases and J by 1 base; unmatched bases: 6. CDR1 KGHSH and CDR2 LQKENI come from the germline V gene. This CDR3 reads CASSPITSGKSYEQYF. CDR3 bases: TGTGCCAGCTCACCGATAACTAGCGGGAAATCCTACGAGCAGTACTTC. The full variable domain, completed using reference TRBV18 and TRBJ2-7, is NAGVMQNPRHLVRRRGQEARLRCSPMKGHSHVYWYRQLPEEGLKFMVYLQKENIIDESGMPKERFSAEFPKEGPSILRIQQVVRGDSAAYFCASSPITSGKSYEQYFGPGTRLTVT.

This clonotype has just one count. V usage is TRBV7-9 and J usage is TRBJ1-4; D uncertain. This CDR3 is built from 13 residues. Germline CDR1 is SEHNR and CDR2 is FQNEAQ (reference sequence). V was cut by 5 bases and J by 7 bases, with 11 bases left in between. The CDR3 loop reads CASSPAAVEKLFF. CDR3 sequence (DNA): TGTGCCAGCAGCCCAGCGGCAGTTGAAAAACTGTTTTTT.

This clonotype was observed at least ten times. V usage is TRBV6-1 and J usage is TRBJ1-1; the D gene is possibly TRBD1 (5 bases). Germline-derived CDR1 and CDR2 are MNHNS and SASEGT. Trimming left V 4 bases short and J 3 bases short, with 9 bases between. The CDR3 runs to 13 residues. The CDR3 spells CASSAVRDTEAFF. The CDR3 DNA follows: TGTGCCAGCAGTGCCGTCAGGGACACTGAAGCTTTCTTT.

There are a few counts of this clonotype. The chain carries TRBV20-1 and TRBJ2-4; 14 positions match TRBD2. The CDR3 is made up of 17 amino acids. CDR1 is DFQATT, CDR2 SNEGSKA, per germline (reference sequence). J gave up 3 bases and V 0 bases, and 4 bases lay outside the gene matches. CDR3 sequence reads: CSARDRLAGGVKNIQYF. The CDR3 coding sequence is TGCAGTGCTAGAGATAGACTAGCGGGAGGGGTCAAAAACATTCAGTACTTC.

The V and J genes are TRBV4-1 and TRBJ2-1; 7 bases align to TRBD2. The V segment lost 2 bases and the J segment 5 bases; nucleotides outside the gene matches: 6. The CDR3 is 15 residues long. The germline CDR1 and CDR2 sequences are MGHRA and YSYEKL. The CDR3 coding sequence is TGCGCCAGCAGCCAATTGATAGCGGGTAACAATGAGCAGTTCTTC. Its protein is CASSQLIAGNNEQFF.

The rearrangement joins TRBV28 to TRBJ1-1, with 8 positions matching TRBD1. The V segment lost 5 bases and the J segment 4 bases; nucleotides outside the gene matches: 9. In germline, CDR1 is MDHEN, CDR2 SYDVKM. The CDR3 has 15 residues. The DNA for the CDR3 is TGTGCCAGCAGTGAAAGGACAGGGCAGGGCACTGAAGCTTTCTTT. Its protein is CASSERTGQGTEAFF. Full variable domain (rest looked up from reference TRBV28 and TRBJ1-1): DVKVTQSSRYLVKRTGEKVFLECVQDMDHENMFWYRQDPGLGLRLIYFSYDVKMKEKGDIPEGYSVSREKKERFSLILESASTNQTSMYLCASSERTGQGTEAFFGQGTRLTVV.

This clonotype was detected only a few times. The V gene is TRBV5-5, the J gene TRBJ2-5; tentative D call: TRBD1 (6 bases). With 0 bases removed from V and 5 bases from J, the gap between germline ends came to 14 bases. Germline CDR1 reads SGHKS; CDR2 reads YYEKEE (reference sequence). The CDR3 consists of 15 residues. CDR3 sequence (DNA): TGTGCCAGCAGCTTGGATTGGACGGGACACGAGACCCAGTACTTC. It specifies CASSLDWTGHETQYF.

This clonotype was observed at least ten times. In nucleotides, the CDR3 is TGTGCCACCAGTGATTCCGTGCAGGGGCCCGTAGATACGCAGTATTTT. Amino acid sequence: CATSDSVQGPVDTQYF. The chain uses TRBV24-1 and TRBJ2-3; a weak D match, TRBD1 (6 bases). Per germline, CDR1 KGHDR and CDR2 SFDVKD. The germline V and J ends were trimmed by 2 bases and 5 bases, with 16 bases remaining between them. CDR3 size: 16 residues.

This chain uses TRBV4-1 with TRBJ2-7; a weak D match, TRBD2 (5 bases). Germline loops: CDR1 MGHRA, CDR2 YSYEKL. The CDR3 loop spans 17 amino acids. V lost 0 bases and J 2 bases, leaving 17 bases between the germline ends. This CDR3 reads CASSQDLGVRLAYEQYF. CDR3 nucleotide sequence: TGCGCCAGCAGCCAAGATCTCGGGGTTCGCTTAGCCTACGAGCAGTACTTC.

This clonotype was counted ten times or more. The V gene is TRBV2, the J gene TRBJ1-5; D perhaps matches TRBD1 (5 bases). V was clipped by 4 bases and J by 3 bases, with 13 bases between them. Germline V gives CDR1 SNHLY, CDR2 FYNNEI. The CDR3 loop spans 15 amino acids. The CDR3 protein is CASSAETEPNQPQHF. The CDR3 DNA is TGTGCCAGCAGTGCCGAGACAGAGCCCAATCAGCCCCAGCATTTT. Together with reference TRBV2 and TRBJ1-5, the CDR3 gives the full variable domain: EPEVTQTPSHQVTQMGQEVILRCVPISNHLYFYWYRQILGQKVEFLVSFYNNEISEKSEIFDDQFSVERPDGSNFTLKIRSTKLEDSAMYFCASSAETEPNQPQHFGDGTRLSIL.

The chain combines TRBV13 with TRBJ1-2; D possibly corresponds to TRBD1 (5 bases). V was trimmed by 4 bases and J by 1 base, leaving 13 bases between them. Germline lookup yields CDR1 PRHDT and CDR2 FYEKMQ (reference sequence). CDR3 length: 15 residues. The CDR3 is CASSSGPGHNYGYTF. The DNA for the CDR3 is TGTGCCAGCAGCTCGGGACCGGGGCATAACTATGGCTACACCTTC.

CDR3 amino acids: CASSPWTSGLTGELFF. CDR3 DNA sequence: TGTGCCAGCAGTCCGTGGACTAGCGGCCTCACCGGGGAGCTGTTTTTT. V gene TRBV6-2 or TRBV6-3 combines with J gene TRBJ2-2, with TRBD2 identical over 10 bases. J lost 4 bases, V lost 5 bases, and 7 bases had no gene match. Per the germline V gene, CDR1 is MNHEY and CDR2 is SVGEGT. The CDR3 runs 16 residues.

In its sample, this clonotype was seen many times. The chain carries TRBV2 and TRBJ1-5; possible D gene TRBD1, 6 bases. CDR1 is SNHLY and CDR2 is FYNNEI in the germline V gene. Trimming took off 0 bases at V and 7 bases at J, with 10 bases between the two ends. This CDR3 spans 14 amino acids. CDR3 in DNA: TGTGCCAGCAGTGAAGCGCTTCAGGGGCAGCCCCAGCATTTT. It translates to CASSEALQGQPQHF.

The chain carries TRBV30 and TRBJ1-4, with D unresolved. CDR1 and CDR2 from the germline V gene are GTSNPN and SVGIG (reference sequence). V lost 2 bases to trimming and J lost 5 bases, with 9 bases between them. CDR3 size: 13 residues. DNA for the CDR3: TGTGCCTGGAGTTTAGGTGGGAATGAAAAACTGTTTTTT. It codes for CAWSLGGNEKLFF.

This clonotype was counted between two and nine times. This rearrangement joins TRBV28 to TRBJ1-2; D gene ambiguous. CDR3 length equals 14 residues. Germline CDR1 and CDR2: MDHEN and SYDVKM. V was shortened by 3 bases and J by 4 bases, with 12 bases between the two germline ends. CDR3 amino acids: CASSFAENGYGYTF. Here the CDR3 DNA reads TGTGCCAGCAGTTTCGCGGAGAATGGCTATGGCTACACCTTC.

The J gene is TRBJ2-3, the V gene TRBV3-1, with 16 bases fitting TRBD2. This CDR3 is built from 19 residues. After removal of 4 bases from V and 4 bases from J, the junction contained 11 bases not matched to a gene. Germline-derived CDR1 and CDR2 are LGHDT and YNNKEL (reference sequence). CDR3 protein: CASSPRGTSGRAWADTQYF. CDR3 bases: TGTGCCAGCAGCCCCCGAGGGACTAGCGGGAGGGCCTGGGCAGATACGCAGTATTTT.

The table lists this clonotype with many counts. The gene calls are TRBV29-1 and TRBJ1-1; D ambiguous. This CDR3 spans 15 amino acids. V was pared by 8 bases and J by 0 bases, with 19 bases between. CDR1 is SQVTM, CDR2 ANQGSEA, per germline. Here the CDR3 DNA reads TGCAGCATCGACGAACGGGCCAACATGAACACTGAAGCTTTCTTT. This translates into CSIDERANMNTEAFF.

The V and J genes are TRBV13 and TRBJ1-1; D is unclear. Trimming shortened V by 5 bases and J by 11 bases, and 12 bases separated the two germline ends. Germline loops: CDR1 PRHDT, CDR2 FYEKMQ (reference sequence). The CDR3 contains 11 residues. The CDR3: CASSAGVEAFF. The CDR3 coding sequence is TGTGCCAGCAGCGCCGGGGTTGAGGCTTTCTTT.

The CDR3 reads CASSYPATANEQFF. DNA of the CDR3: TGTGCCAGCAGTTACCCGGCTACAGCCAATGAGCAGTTCTTC. This chain links TRBV6-5 with TRBJ2-1; D unresolved. Looked up from germline, CDR1 is MNHEY and CDR2 is SVGAGI. V shed 2 bases and J shed 6 bases, with 11 bases lying between them. The CDR3 is 14 amino acids.

This clonotype was recorded at least ten times. V and J are TRBV6-2 or TRBV6-3 and TRBJ1-1; no definite D call. Germline V gives CDR1 MNHEY, CDR2 SVGEGT. V lost 4 bases to trimming and J lost 4 bases, with 13 bases between them. This CDR3 has 14 amino acids. The CDR3 nucleotides are TGTGCCAGCAGTTGGTCGTACGGGTTCACTGAAGCTTTCTTT. Translation: CASSWSYGFTEAFF.

This clonotype was seen at least ten times. V usage is TRBV24-1 and J usage is TRBJ1-1; possibly TRBD1 for D (5 bases). Germline V gives CDR1 KGHDR, CDR2 SFDVKD. The CDR3 runs 13 residues. V was shortened by 5 bases and J by 5 bases, with 11 bases between the two germline ends. For the CDR3, the DNA is TGTGCCACCAGTGCCCAGGGATGGACTGAAGCTTTCTTT. This encodes CATSAQGWTEAFF.

This clonotype turned up a few times. The chain links TRBV7-2 to TRBJ2-2; D gene uncertain. This CDR3 is built from 16 residues. Trimming cost V 0 bases and J 0 bases, with 8 bases left between them. The germline V gene has CDR1 SGHTA and CDR2 FQGNSA. CDR3 in DNA: TGTGCCAGCAGCTTAGCGTTGGGGTCGAACACCGGGGAGCTGTTTTTT. Protein: CASSLALGSNTGELFF.

As to this clonotype: This likely comes from a read error, as the CDR3 has no conserved phenylalanine or tryptophan at its end. This sequence joins TRBV28 and TRBJ1-2; D is unclear. Trimming took 2 bases from V and 2 from J, leaving 6 bases between them. Germline V gives CDR1 MDHEN, CDR2 SYDVKM. The CDR3 sequence is 13 residues long. The CDR3 DNA reads TGTGCCAGCAGTTTAGGTTCCAACTATGGCTACACCCTC. As protein: CASSLGSNYGYTL.

The genes are TRBV13 and TRBJ2-5, with D unclear. Trimming took off 2 bases at V and 0 bases at J, with 7 bases between the two ends. Germline V gene lookup returns CDR1 PRHDT and CDR2 FYEKMQ (reference sequence). The CDR3 is made up of 14 amino acids. The CDR3 loop is CASSLRRYQETQYF. CDR3 DNA sequence: TGTGCCAGCAGCTTACGACGGTACCAAGAGACCCAGTACTTC. The full variable domain, with the rest looked up from reference TRBV13 and TRBJ2-5, is AAGVIQSPRHLIKEKRETATLKCYPIPRHDTVYWYQQGPGQDPQFLISFYEKMQSDKGSIPDRFSAQQFSDYHSELNMSSLELGDSALYFCASSLRRYQETQYFGPGTRLLVL.

The chain joins TRBV28 to TRBJ1-3, with D maybe TRBD1 (6 bases). The length of the CDR3 is 14 residues. V gave up 7 bases and J gave up 6 bases, with 16 bases separating them. CDR1 and CDR2 (germline): MDHEN, SYDVKM. CDR3 protein: CASTLQGRVNTIYF. The CDR3 nucleotides are TGTGCCAGCACCCTACAGGGTCGTGTAAACACCATATATTTT.